The sequence of this T cell receptor (beta chain) was determined in a study of long-term antiretroviral therapy in people with HIV. Survey-level resolution applied to immunoSEQ assay v3.0. Assay: immunoSEQ multiplex PCR; the TCRdb copy retains only in-frame clones and omits some. The table records 20,000 to 25,000 clones, approximately 95% of them present only once. CDR3 size: 16 residues. Germline V lookup: CDR1 SGHNT, CDR2 YYREEE (reference sequence). Germline trimming cut 4 bases from V and 2 bases from J; bases unmatched to any gene: 9. This clone was seen just once. No antigen is known for it. Study-wide findings and caveats: Post-treatment diversity went higher with ART but stayed below transplant donor controls.

The receptor was derived from a woman aged 35 to 49 with HIV. The specimen comprised unsorted PBMCs, sampled 7.6 years after starting antiretroviral therapy. The chain uses TRBV5-4 and TRBJ2-5; 9 bases agree with TRBD1. CDR3 loop: CASSPETGGRQETQYF. The CDR3 nucleotides read TGTGCCAGCAGCCCCGAGACAGGGGGGCGGCAAGAGACCCAGTACTTC.